The clone carrying this T cell receptor beta chain came up a few times. Its antigen is as yet unknown. The sample is drawn from a study of early T cells in non-severe SARS-CoV-2 infection. About the research overall: The study sequenced bulk RNA from unsorted whole blood, with chains unpaired. Findings and caveats of the study: Matches to VDJdb favored anti-spike CD8 responses and missed private and CD4 specificities.

Researchers tagged individual cDNA molecules with unique molecular identifiers. Via MiXCR, TCRdb re-called the 5' RACE reads, giving one row per CDR3 protein. The sample contains about 71,000 distinct CDR3 sequences, roughly 12% of which appear only once. This CDR3 contains 13 residues. The germline V gene encodes CDR1 LNHNV and CDR2 YYDKDF (reference sequence). Trimming shortened V by 0 bases and J by 4 bases, and 4 bases separated the two germline ends. This TCR was sampled from an adult who was a healthcare worker with PCR-confirmed SARS-CoV-2 infection or an uninfected control (not recorded which). Here the sequenced sample was whole blood, taken at baseline. The chain employs TRBV15 and TRBJ1-3; D not resolved. The CDR3 sequence is CATSREGGNTIYF. The CDR3 region has the DNA TGTGCCACCAGCAGAGAAGGGGGAAACACCATATATTTT. Complete variable domain (other parts from reference TRBV15 and TRBJ1-3): DAMVIQNPRYQVTQFGKPVTLSCSQTLNHNVMYWYQQKSSQAPKLLFHYYDKDFNNEADTPDNFQSRRPNTSFCFLDIRSPGLGDTAMYLCATSREGGNTIYFGEGSWLTVV.